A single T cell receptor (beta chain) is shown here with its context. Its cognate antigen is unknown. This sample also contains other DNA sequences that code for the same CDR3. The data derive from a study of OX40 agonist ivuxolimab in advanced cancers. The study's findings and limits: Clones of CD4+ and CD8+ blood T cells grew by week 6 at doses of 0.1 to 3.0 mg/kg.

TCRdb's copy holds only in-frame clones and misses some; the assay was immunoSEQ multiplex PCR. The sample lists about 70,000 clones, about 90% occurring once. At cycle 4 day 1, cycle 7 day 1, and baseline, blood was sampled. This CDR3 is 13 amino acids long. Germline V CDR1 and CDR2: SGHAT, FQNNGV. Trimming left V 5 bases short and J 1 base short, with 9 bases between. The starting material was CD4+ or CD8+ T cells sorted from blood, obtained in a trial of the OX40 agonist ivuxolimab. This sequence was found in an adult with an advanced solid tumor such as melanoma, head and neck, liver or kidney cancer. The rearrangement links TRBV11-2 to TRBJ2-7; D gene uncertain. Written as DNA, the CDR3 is TGTGCCAGCAGCCTTCAGGAGTCCTACGAGCAGTACTTC. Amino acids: CASSLQESYEQYF.